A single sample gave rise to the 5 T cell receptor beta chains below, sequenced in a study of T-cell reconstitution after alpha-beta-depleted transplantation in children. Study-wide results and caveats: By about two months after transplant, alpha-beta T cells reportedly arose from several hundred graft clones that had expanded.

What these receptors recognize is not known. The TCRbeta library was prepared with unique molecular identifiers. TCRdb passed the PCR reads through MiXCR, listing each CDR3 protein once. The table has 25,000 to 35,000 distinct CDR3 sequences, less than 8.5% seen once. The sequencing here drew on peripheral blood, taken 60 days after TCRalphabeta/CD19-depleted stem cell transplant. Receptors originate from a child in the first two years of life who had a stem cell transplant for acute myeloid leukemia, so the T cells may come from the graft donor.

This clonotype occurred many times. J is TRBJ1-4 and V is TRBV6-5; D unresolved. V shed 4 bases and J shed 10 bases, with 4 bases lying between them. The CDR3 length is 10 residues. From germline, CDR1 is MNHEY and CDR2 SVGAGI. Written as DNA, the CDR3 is TGTGCCAGCAGTTTGGGAAAACTGTTTTTT. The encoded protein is CASSLGKLFF.

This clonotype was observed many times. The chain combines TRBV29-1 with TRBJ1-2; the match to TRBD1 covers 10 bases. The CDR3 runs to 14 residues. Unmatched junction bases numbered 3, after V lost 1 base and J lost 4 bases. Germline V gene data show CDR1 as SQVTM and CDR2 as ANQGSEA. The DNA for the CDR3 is TGCAGCGTTGAAGGCCGGGACAGGGGCTATGGCTACACCTTC. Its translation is CSVEGRDRGYGYTF.

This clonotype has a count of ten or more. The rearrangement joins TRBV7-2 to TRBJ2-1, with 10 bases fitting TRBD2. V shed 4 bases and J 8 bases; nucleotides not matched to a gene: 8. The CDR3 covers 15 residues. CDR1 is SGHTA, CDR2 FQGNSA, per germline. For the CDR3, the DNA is TGTGCCAGCAGCTCAAGCGGGGGGGCTGGAGATGAGCAGTTCTTC. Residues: CASSSSGGAGDEQFF.

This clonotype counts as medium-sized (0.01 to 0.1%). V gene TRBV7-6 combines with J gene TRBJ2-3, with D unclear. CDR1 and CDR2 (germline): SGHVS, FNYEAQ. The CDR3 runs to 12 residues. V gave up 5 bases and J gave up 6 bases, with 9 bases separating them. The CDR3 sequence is CASSPSGDTQYF. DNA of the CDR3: TGTGCCAGCAGCCCCAGTGGGGATACGCAGTATTTT.

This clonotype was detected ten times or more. DNA of the CDR3: TGTGCCACCAGTGGCCGAGGTGGGGGGGACAATGAGCAGTTCTTC. Protein: CATSGRGGGDNEQFF. The J gene is TRBJ2-1, the V gene TRBV24-1, with TRBD2 matching over 7 bases. V trimming: 5 bases; J trimming: 5 bases; junction bases outside the gene matches: 8. This CDR3 has 15 residues. Germline V gene data show CDR1 as KGHDR and CDR2 as SFDVKD.